Below are 18 T cell receptor beta chains sequenced from a single sample in a study of T cell repertoires in cytomegalovirus infection. TCRdb reprocessed the reads with MiXCR, giving one entry per CDR3 protein. The table records about 400,000 distinct CDR3 sequences, about a sixth of them present only once. The sample was PBMCs. These receptor sequences come from a human donor in good health (CMV status not recorded). Some clones in this sample may be carry-over from other donors' samples.

The chain recombines TRBV3-1 with TRBJ2-3, with 7 bases aligning to TRBD2. The germline gives CDR1 LGHDT, CDR2 YNNKEL (reference sequence). J was trimmed by 2 bases and V by 4 bases; bases with no gene match: 6. The CDR3 loop spans 15 amino acids. As DNA, the CDR3 is TGTGCCAGCAGCCCGGCCGGGACTACCACAGATACGCAGTATTTT. Its translation: CASSPAGTTTDTQYF.

J is TRBJ2-1 and V is TRBV12-3 or TRBV12-4; possible D gene TRBD2, 7 bases. Trimming stripped 3 bases from V and 14 bases from J, with 17 bases between. The CDR3 covers 13 residues. Written as DNA, the CDR3 is TGTGCCAGCAGTTTGAGTAAGGGAGGGGGGGAGTTCTTC. Translating it yields CASSLSKGGGEFF.

This clonotype has only a few counts. V gene TRBV20-1 combines with J gene TRBJ2-3; D remains ambiguous. CDR1 is DFQATT and CDR2 is SNEGSKA in the germline V gene (reference sequence). Trimming took 3 bases from V and 4 from J, leaving 5 bases between them. This CDR3 region has 11 residues. For the CDR3, the DNA is TGCAGTGCTAGTGAGGCAGATACGCAGTATTTT. Amino acids: CSASEADTQYF.

This sequence joins TRBV7-6 and TRBJ1-1, with D uncertain. The germline V and J ends were trimmed by 7 bases and 0 bases, with 9 bases remaining between them. CDR3 size: 13 residues. Germline V gene data show CDR1 as SGHVS and CDR2 as FNYEAQ. The CDR3 protein is CASKASLNTEAFF. The CDR3 DNA reads TGTGCCAGCAAGGCCTCCTTGAACACTGAAGCTTTCTTT. The whole variable domain, remainder taken from reference TRBV7-6 and TRBJ1-1, is GAGVSQSPRYKVTKRGQDVALRCDPISGHVSLYWYRQALGQGPEFLTYFNYEAQQDKSGLPNDRFSAERPEGSISTLTIQRTEQRDSAMYRCASKASLNTEAFFGQGTRLTVV.

The chain combines TRBV10-3 with TRBJ1-3; D unclear. V lost 6 bases and J 0 bases, leaving 6 bases between the germline ends. In germline, CDR1 is ENHRY, CDR2 SYGVKD. The CDR3 loop spans 13 amino acids. The DNA of the CDR3 is TGTGCCATCAGAGAAGCCTCTGGAAACACCATATATTTT. This gives the protein CAIREASGNTIYF.

The chain carries TRBV5-4 and TRBJ2-1; perhaps TRBD2 as D (5 bases). The V gene's germline CDR1 is SGHNT and CDR2 YYREEE (reference sequence). The CDR3 extends over 13 amino acids. The ends were cut back, 2 bases at V and 10 bases at J, with 13 bases in the middle. The CDR3 sequence: CASSLNGRLEQFF. The CDR3 DNA reads as TGTGCCAGCAGCTTAAATGGGAGATTGGAGCAGTTCTTC. Looking up the rest from reference TRBV5-4 and TRBJ2-1 gives the full variable domain: ETGVTQSPTHLIKTRGQQVTLRCSSQSGHNTVSWYQQALGQGPQFIFQYYREEENGRGNFPPRFSGLQFPNYSSELNVNALELDDSALYLCASSLNGRLEQFFGPGTRLTVL.

This clonotype has more than one count but fewer than ten. The chain links TRBV2 to TRBJ2-3; D gene ambiguous. Germline lookup yields CDR1 SNHLY and CDR2 FYNNEI. Trimming removed 6 bases at V and 4 bases at J, with 14 bases between. This CDR3 comprises 14 residues. CDR3 in amino acids: CASRPTSLPDTQYF. The CDR3 DNA follows: TGTGCCAGCAGGCCTACGAGTTTACCAGATACGCAGTATTTT.

Ten or more counts support this clonotype. This chain joins TRBV7-9 and TRBJ1-6; weak D call: TRBD1 (6 bases). Germline values: CDR1 SEHNR, CDR2 FQNEAQ (reference sequence). The V end was cut by 5 bases, the J end by 6 bases, with 14 bases between. The CDR3 consists of 15 residues. The CDR3: CASSPPGEGNSPLHF. The CDR3 nucleotides read TGTGCCAGCAGCCCCCCAGGGGAGGGTAATTCACCCCTCCACTTT.

Many counts were recorded for this clonotype. The rearrangement joins TRBV7-8 to TRBJ1-2, with 10 bases that match TRBD1. Germline V gene data show CDR1 as SGHVS and CDR2 as FQNEAQ. This CDR3 has 14 amino acids. V shed 5 bases and J 8 bases; nucleotides not matched to a gene: 8. CDR3 loop: CASSREGQGRGYTF. CDR3 nucleotides: TGTGCCAGCAGCCGCGAGGGACAGGGGAGAGGCTACACCTTC.

This clonotype was observed a few times. The chain employs TRBV12-3 or TRBV12-4 and TRBJ2-7; 7 bases are a match to TRBD1. V dropped 6 bases and J dropped 3; count of bases not matched to a gene: 8. The CDR3 loop spans 14 amino acids. The CDR3 sequence: CASSNRGLVYEQYF. CDR3 coding DNA: TGTGCCAGCAGCAACAGGGGCTTGGTCTACGAGCAGTACTTC.

The V call is TRBV27, the J call TRBJ1-2, with D unclear. V lost 6 bases and J 4 bases, leaving 12 bases between the germline ends. The CDR3 extends over 13 amino acids. In germline, CDR1 is MNHEY, CDR2 SMNVEV (reference sequence). DNA for the CDR3: TGTGCCAGCAGGAACGAGTCTACCTATGGCTACACCTTC. This gives the protein CASRNESTYGYTF.

The chain is built from TRBV6-6 and TRBJ2-3; TRBD2 is a possible D gene (7 bases). Deletions cut 7 bases from V and 5 bases from J, with 19 bases between. Germline CDR1 MNHNY, CDR2 SVGAGI (reference sequence). The CDR3 totals 15 residues. DNA of the CDR3: TGTGCCAGCATCAACGCCCGGGGGGCAGGAGATACGCAGTATTTT. Protein: CASINARGAGDTQYF.

This clonotype has ten or more counts. V usage is TRBV7-8 and J usage is TRBJ1-1; TRBD1 aligns across 11 bases. The trim removed 5 bases at V and 5 bases at J, leaving 7 bases unmatched. CDR3 length: 15 amino acids. The germline gives CDR1 SGHVS, CDR2 FQNEAQ. CDR3 DNA: TGTGCCAGCAGCCCCGGGACAGGGGGTGGTACTGAAGCTTTCTTT. This gives the protein CASSPGTGGGTEAFF.

The chain has TRBV6-2 or TRBV6-3 and TRBJ1-5; D is unclear. Between the trimmed V and J ends, which lost 2 bases and 6 bases, there was a span of 17 bases. CDR1 MNHEY and CDR2 SVGEGT come from the germline V gene. This CDR3 spans 16 amino acids. CDR3 sequence reads: CASSYPMTIRGQPQHF. DNA of the CDR3: TGTGCCAGCAGTTACCCTATGACAATTCGGGGTCAGCCCCAGCATTTT.

This clonotype was seen many times. This chain uses TRBV7-2 with TRBJ2-7; TRBD2 agrees at 9 bases. V gave up 10 bases and J gave up 6 bases; unmatched junction bases: 10. This CDR3 comprises 13 residues. Germline V lookup: CDR1 SGHTA, CDR2 FQGNSA. The CDR3 reads CATSGGLAREQYF. The CDR3 DNA is TGTGCCACTTCAGGGGGACTAGCCCGCGAGCAGTACTTC.

A few counts support this clonotype. The J gene is TRBJ2-4, the V gene TRBV27; 7 bases map to TRBD1. CDR3 length: 16 amino acids. The trim removed 5 bases at V and 0 bases at J, leaving 7 bases unmatched. The germline V gene encodes CDR1 MNHEY and CDR2 SMNVEV (reference sequence). This CDR3 is CASSPGQVIAKNIQYF. Written as DNA, the CDR3 is TGTGCCAGCAGTCCTGGACAGGTTATAGCCAAAAACATTCAGTACTTC.

This clonotype was counted at least ten times. The gene calls are TRBV4-1 and TRBJ2-1, with 9 nucleotides matching TRBD2. This CDR3 has 16 residues. In germline, CDR1 is MGHRA, CDR2 YSYEKL. V trimming: 0 bases; J trimming: 5 bases; junction bases outside the gene matches: 5. CDR3 protein: CASSQDQGTSHNEQFF. The CDR3 DNA sequence: TGCGCCAGCAGCCAAGATCAGGGGACTAGCCACAATGAGCAGTTCTTC.

A few counts support this clonotype. The genes are TRBV20-1 and TRBJ2-1, with 11 nucleotides matching TRBD2. The CDR3 runs to 14 residues. With 6 bases clipped from V and 5 bases from J, the junction kept 6 bases outside the gene matches. The germline V gene has CDR1 DFQATT and CDR2 SNEGSKA (reference sequence). CDR3 protein: CSAPGLAANNEQFF. The CDR3 region has the DNA TGCAGTGCGCCGGGACTAGCGGCTAACAATGAGCAGTTCTTC.